This entry lists 5 T cell receptor beta chains sequenced from one sample in a study of blood T cell repertoires in COVID-19. The protocol was immunoSEQ multiplex PCR, while the TCRdb copy is restricted to in-frame clones and leaves out a portion. The sample has about 140,000 clones, around 86% seen once. Sequencing was performed on peripheral blood. These receptors were taken from a human donor in a cohort sampled during active COVID-19.

In DNA form, the CDR3 reads TGCGCCAGCAGCCAACTGGGGGGACAGGTTAACGAGCAGTACTTC. Translation gives CASSQLGGQVNEQYF. The chain joins TRBV4-1 to TRBJ2-7; 8 nucleotides match TRBD1. V was pared by 2 bases and J by 5 bases, with 8 bases of the junction left unmatched. The CDR3 runs to 15 residues. Germline V gives CDR1 MGHRA, CDR2 YSYEKL.

CDR3 in amino acids: CAISLGPGLAGEVFF. CDR3 nucleotides: TGTGCCATCAGCCTGGGGCCGGGACTAGCGGGGGAGGTGTTCTTC. The chain couples TRBV10-3 to TRBJ2-1; 14 bases align to TRBD2. Germline CDR1 and CDR2: ENHRY and SYGVKD. The CDR3 consists of 15 residues. V was clipped by 6 bases and J by 15 bases; unmatched bases: 13.

The rearrangement links TRBV2 to TRBJ2-1, with D tentatively TRBD1 (6 bases). Germline lookup yields CDR1 SNHLY and CDR2 FYNNEI. V dropped 6 bases and J dropped 2 bases, with 11 bases sitting between them. CDR3 length equals 14 residues. CDR3 loop: CASRDNRAYNEQFF. Here the CDR3 DNA reads TGTGCCAGCAGAGATAACAGGGCCTACAATGAGCAGTTCTTC.

V and J are TRBV28 and TRBJ2-5, with D maybe TRBD2 (6 bases). Germline V CDR1 and CDR2: MDHEN, SYDVKM. Trimming took off 3 bases at V and 0 bases at J, with 17 bases between the two ends. The CDR3 consists of 17 residues. The CDR3 bases are TGTGCCAGCAGTTTTTCTCCTAGCGCGGCCTACCAAGAGACCCAGTACTTC. Its translation: CASSFSPSAAYQETQYF.

This sequence joins TRBV2 and TRBJ2-7; maybe TRBD2 (5 bases). Germline V gives CDR1 SNHLY, CDR2 FYNNEI. V dropped 2 bases and J dropped 7 bases, with 15 bases sitting between them. This CDR3 is built from 14 residues. In DNA, the CDR3 is TGTGCCAGCAGTGAATGGGGAATCTCGGGAGAGCAGTACTTC. This translates into CASSEWGISGEQYF.